The clone carrying this T cell receptor (beta chain) was counted a few times. Trimming pared 7 bases from V and 2 bases from J, leaving 11 bases between. There are 13 residues in the CDR3. Germline CDR1 and CDR2: SNHLY and FYNNEI. PCR employed 60 Vbeta and 13 Jbeta primers. The data were produced by immunoSEQ multiplex PCR, yet TCRdb's version contains in-frame clones alone and is incomplete. This table has more than 150,000 clones, 78% appearing once. This sample stems from a study of cytomegalovirus exposure and HLA in healthy donors. Overall study context: The roughly 120 million unique TCR beta sequences, from approximately 170 million T cells, were found by an earlier analysis.

The chain uses TRBV2 and TRBJ1-1; a weak D match, TRBD1 (6 bases). Source material: PBMCs. The clonotype comes from a woman aged 50 to 60 in good health and CMV-seropositive. CDR3 sequence reads: CASTSDSNTEAFF. The CDR3 DNA sequence: TGTGCCAGCACTTCGGACAGTAACACTGAAGCTTTCTTT.